Shown below are 18 T cell receptor beta chains from a single sample sequenced in a study of blood T cells in healthy people across ages. PCR was performed a second time for about 6 to 11 cycles using a sample-barcoded 5' primer and a J-beta primer mix. TCRdb recomputed calls from the 5' RACE reads with MiXCR, one row per CDR3 protein. The repertoire includes about 640,000 distinct CDR3 sequences, under 70% of them detected once, and roughly 34% sits in the top ten. Material for sequencing was blood. These receptors were taken from a man between 60 and 70 years old in good health.

This chain uses TRBV29-1 with TRBJ1-2, with D possibly being TRBD1 (6 bases). Germline assignment: CDR1 SQVTM and CDR2 ANQGSEA. The CDR3 contains 12 residues. V was pared by 2 bases and J by 8 bases, with 12 bases between. The CDR3 DNA is TGCAGCGTTGAATTACAGGGCAGCGGCTACACCTTC. Its protein is CSVELQGSGYTF.

The chain couples TRBV18 to TRBJ2-7, with D possibly being TRBD1 (6 bases). V gave up 1 base and J gave up 1 base, with 17 bases separating them. The CDR3 totals 17 residues. Germline loops: CDR1 KGHSH, CDR2 LQKENI. CDR3 protein: CASSPRAPDSASYEQYF. DNA for the CDR3: TGTGCCAGCTCACCACGCGCGCCGGACAGTGCTTCCTACGAGCAGTACTTC.

V and J are TRBV29-1 and TRBJ2-1, with TRBD2 matching over 8 bases. The CDR3 loop spans 15 amino acids. V was pared by 5 bases and J by 1 base, with 7 bases of the junction left unmatched. The germline gives CDR1 SQVTM, CDR2 ANQGSEA. The CDR3 is CSVLRGVLSYNEQFF. In nucleotides, the CDR3 is TGCAGCGTTTTGCGGGGGGTTCTGTCCTACAATGAGCAGTTCTTC.

The chain has TRBV10-3 and TRBJ2-1, with 7 nucleotides matching TRBD2. Losses at the gene ends were 4 bases for V and 9 bases for J; bases not matched to a gene: 9. The CDR3 sequence is 14 residues long. Germline-derived CDR1 and CDR2 are ENHRY and SYGVKD. CDR3 amino acids: CAISVGRGEGEQFF. The CDR3 nucleotides are TGTGCCATCAGTGTAGGTCGGGGGGAAGGTGAGCAGTTCTTC.

The chain carries TRBV6-6 and TRBJ2-5; D possibly matches TRBD1 or TRBD2 (5 bases each). The V end was cut by 5 bases, the J end by 5 bases, with 15 bases between. This CDR3 region has 14 residues. Germline CDR1 MNHNY, CDR2 SVGAGI (reference sequence). DNA for the CDR3: TGTGCCAGCAGTGAGGGTGGGGGTGTCGAGACCCAGTACTTC. It specifies CASSEGGGVETQYF.

The chain is built from TRBV6-4 and TRBJ2-7; unclear D gene. The last part of the DNA fits TRBJ2-5 better; the J call may be wrong. CDR1 is MRHNA, CDR2 SNTAGT, per germline. CDR3 length: 13 amino acids. CDR3 amino acids: CASSDSTVGTQYF. In nucleotides, the CDR3 is TGTGCCAGCAGTGACTCGACGGTAGGGACCCAGTACTTC.

This clonotype was counted a single time. This rearrangement joins TRBV7-7 to TRBJ2-1; the match to TRBD2 covers 8 bases. Looked up from germline, CDR1 is SSHAT and CDR2 is FNYEAQ (reference sequence). Trimming removed 4 bases from V and 6 bases from J; junction bases left unmatched: 11. The CDR3 consists of 16 residues. The CDR3 is CASSSSGGGSVNEQFF. CDR3 nucleotide sequence: TGTGCCAGCAGCTCCTCTGGCGGGGGGTCGGTCAATGAGCAGTTCTTC.

A single count supports this clonotype. The rearrangement uses TRBV20-1 and TRBJ2-1; D is perhaps TRBD1 (5 bases). The CDR3 has 15 amino acids. Trimming shortened V by 1 base and J by 3 bases, and 13 bases separated the two germline ends. CDR1 is DFQATT, CDR2 SNEGSKA, per germline (reference sequence). The CDR3 region has the DNA TGCAGTGCTAGAGGTCCCAGGGTTCTCTACAATGAGCAGTTCTTC. This codes for CSARGPRVLYNEQFF.

Concerning this clonotype: At one end the junction does not follow the germline gene, possibly because of a read error. The chain joins TRBV5-1 to TRBJ2-3; no firm D call. The germline V gene encodes CDR1 SGHRS and CDR2 YFSETQ. CDR3 length equals 15 residues. This chain's CDR3 is CASSLVITSTDTQYF. CDR3 DNA sequence: TGCGCTAGCAGCTTGGTTATAACAAGCACAGATACGCAGTATTTT.

About this clonotype: Possible read error: a much larger clone is one base away. This sequence joins TRBV6-5 and TRBJ1-2; the match to TRBD1 covers 8 bases. Germline CDR1 and CDR2: MNHEY and SVGAGI. The CDR3 loop spans 14 amino acids. Here the CDR3 DNA reads TGTGCCAACAGTCGCGCAGGACAGGGTGGTGGCTACACCTTC. Protein product: CANSRAGQGGGYTF.

The V gene is TRBV20-1, the J gene TRBJ2-5; no clear D. The CDR3 runs 15 residues. Trimming removed 1 base at V and 1 base at J, with 13 bases between. Germline CDR1 is DFQATT and CDR2 is SNEGSKA (reference sequence). The DNA of the CDR3 is TGCAGTGCTAGAGGCAGCCCGGTGGTCCAAGAGACCCAGTACTTC. Protein sequence: CSARGSPVVQETQYF.

The chain has TRBV11-2 and TRBJ2-1; 7 nucleotides match TRBD2. The CDR3 sequence is 14 residues long. J was trimmed by 3 bases and V by 4 bases; bases with no gene match: 3. CDR1 and CDR2 from the germline V gene are SGHAT and FQNNGV. The CDR3 region has the DNA TGTGCCAGCAGCTCCCGGGACTACTACAATGAGCAGTTCTTC. Amino acids: CASSSRDYYNEQFF.

This clonotype appeared once. The rearrangement joins TRBV13 to TRBJ2-7, with unresolved D. Germline assignment: CDR1 PRHDT and CDR2 FYEKMQ (reference sequence). With 0 bases removed from V and 10 bases from J, the gap between germline ends came to 10 bases. The CDR3 is made up of 12 amino acids. As DNA, the CDR3 is TGTGCCAGCAGCTTAGGGCGAAGGGCCCAGTACTTC. It is translated as CASSLGRRAQYF. The whole variable domain, filled in from reference TRBV13 and TRBJ2-7, reads AAGVIQSPRHLIKEKRETATLKCYPIPRHDTVYWYQQGPGQDPQFLISFYEKMQSDKGSIPDRFSAQQFSDYHSELNMSSLELGDSALYFCASSLGRRAQYFGPGTRLTVT.

The CDR3 reads CASSPMSGVHYGYTF. The CDR3 DNA reads TGTGCCAGCAGTCCAATGTCAGGGGTCCACTATGGCTACACCTTC. The chain couples TRBV11-2 to TRBJ1-2; D is perhaps TRBD1 (6 bases). The V end lost 6 bases, the J end lost 3 bases, and 17 bases lay between the germline ends. CDR3 length equals 15 residues. The germline gives CDR1 SGHAT, CDR2 FQNNGV.

The V gene is TRBV2, the J gene TRBJ1-1, with 9 nucleotides matching TRBD1. The germline V gene encodes CDR1 SNHLY and CDR2 FYNNEI. J was trimmed by 4 bases and V by 11 bases; bases with no gene match: 8. This CDR3 has 13 residues. The CDR3 region is CALTGGRGTEAFF. DNA of the CDR3: TGTGCCCTGACAGGGGGGCGAGGCACTGAAGCTTTCTTT.

The chain uses TRBV28 and TRBJ2-1; no definite D call. V lost 3 bases, J lost 8 bases, and 11 bases lay in between. Germline V gene data show CDR1 as MDHEN and CDR2 as SYDVKM. The CDR3 sequence is 13 residues long. CDR3 nucleotide sequence: TGTGCCAGCAGTTTGCCAGGCACAGATGAGCAGTTCTTC. Translating it yields CASSLPGTDEQFF. The variable domain in full, completed from reference TRBV28 and TRBJ2-1, reads DVKVTQSSRYLVKRTGEKVFLECVQDMDHENMFWYRQDPGLGLRLIYFSYDVKMKEKGDIPEGYSVSREKKERFSLILESASTNQTSMYLCASSLPGTDEQFFGPGTRLTVL.

This clonotype was counted once. The genes are TRBV20-1 and TRBJ2-1; 8 nucleotides match TRBD2. The CDR3 length is 14 residues. CDR1 is DFQATT, CDR2 SNEGSKA, per germline (reference sequence). V was clipped by 3 bases and J by 12 bases; unmatched bases: 13. The DNA of the CDR3 is TGCAGTGCTAGGTTAGCGGGAAGTATTAGGGTGCAGTTCTTC. It yields the protein CSARLAGSIRVQFF.

This clonotype was seen more than once but under ten times. V usage is TRBV6-6 and J usage is TRBJ1-1; weak D call: TRBD1 (5 bases). The CDR3 runs to 15 residues. Germline lookup yields CDR1 MNHNY and CDR2 SVGAGI (reference sequence). Trimming removed 0 bases at V and 4 bases at J, with 12 bases between. The CDR3 sequence: CASSYSVSQGTEAFF. The CDR3 nucleotides read TGTGCCAGCAGTTACTCGGTTTCCCAGGGCACTGAAGCTTTCTTT.